A single sample gave rise to the 6 T cell receptor beta chains below, sequenced in a study of cytomegalovirus exposure and HLA in healthy donors. TCRdb's copy holds only in-frame clones and misses some; the assay was immunoSEQ multiplex PCR. The sample has hundreds of thousands of clones, just over 85% seen once. Sequencing was done on a sample of PBMCs. The source of these receptors is a woman aged 18-29 years in good health and CMV-seronegative.

CDR3 amino acids: CASGLVGPGDPGELFF. DNA for the CDR3: TGTGCTAGTGGTTTGGTAGGTCCGGGGGACCCCGGGGAGCTGTTTTTT. The chain couples TRBV12-5 to TRBJ2-2; tentative D call: TRBD2 (6 bases). Trimming stripped 0 bases from V and 6 bases from J, with 14 bases between. Germline CDR1 reads LGHNT; CDR2 reads FRNRAP. This CDR3 spans 16 amino acids.

The chain carries TRBV7-2 and TRBJ2-5; 14 nucleotides match TRBD2. CDR3 size: 15 residues. Trimming took 5 bases from V and 7 from J; bases not matched to a gene: 6. The V gene's germline CDR1 is SGHTA and CDR2 FQGNSA. The CDR3 protein is CASSRLAGGRGTQYF. In DNA, the CDR3 is TGTGCCAGCAGCCGACTAGCGGGAGGGCGGGGGACCCAGTACTTC.

This rearrangement joins TRBV19 to TRBJ2-7, with 10 bases identical to TRBD2. The V segment lost 3 bases and the J segment 1 base; nucleotides outside the gene matches: 3. The germline V gene has CDR1 LNHDA and CDR2 SQIVND (reference sequence). CDR3 length: 15 amino acids. This CDR3 reads CASSILAGASYEQYF. DNA for the CDR3: TGTGCCAGTAGTATTCTAGCGGGGGCTTCCTACGAGCAGTACTTC.

J is TRBJ2-3 and V is TRBV2; 12 nucleotides align to TRBD2. V dropped 6 bases and J dropped 0; count of bases not matched to a gene: 4. The CDR3 runs 16 residues. From germline, CDR1 is SNHLY and CDR2 FYNNEI. CDR3 protein: CASRRLAGGSTDTQYF. CDR3 DNA: TGTGCCAGCAGAAGGCTAGCGGGGGGGAGCACAGATACGCAGTATTTT.

The gene calls are TRBV6-5 and TRBJ2-7, with a possible D match to TRBD1 (6 bases). Trimming cost V 0 bases and J 7 bases, with 13 bases left between them. The CDR3 has 14 residues. The germline V gene has CDR1 MNHEY and CDR2 SVGAGI. CDR3 amino acids: CASSYSPGVEEQYF. The CDR3 DNA reads as TGTGCCAGCAGTTACTCTCCAGGGGTGGAGGAGCAGTACTTC.

The chain combines TRBV9 with TRBJ2-1, with TRBD1 matching 8 bases. Germline V CDR1 and CDR2: SGDLS, YYNGEE. V shed 4 bases, J shed 0 bases, and the junction held 6 bases outside the gene matches. This CDR3 region has 16 residues. The CDR3 bases are TGTGCCAGCAGCTCCTTACAGGGGGTCTCCTACAATGAGCAGTTCTTC. As protein: CASSSLQGVSYNEQFF.